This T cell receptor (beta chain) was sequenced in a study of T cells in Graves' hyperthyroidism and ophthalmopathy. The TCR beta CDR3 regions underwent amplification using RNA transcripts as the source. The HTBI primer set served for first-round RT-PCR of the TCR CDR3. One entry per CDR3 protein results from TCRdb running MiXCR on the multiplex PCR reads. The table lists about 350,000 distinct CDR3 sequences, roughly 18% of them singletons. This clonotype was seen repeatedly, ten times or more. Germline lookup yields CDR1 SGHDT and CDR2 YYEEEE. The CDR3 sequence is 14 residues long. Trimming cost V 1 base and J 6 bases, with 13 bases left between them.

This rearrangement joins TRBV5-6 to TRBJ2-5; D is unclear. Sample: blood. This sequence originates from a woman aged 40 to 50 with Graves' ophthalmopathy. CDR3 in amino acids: CASSLSAGRKTQYF. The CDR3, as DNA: TGTGCCAGCAGCTTGTCTGCTGGGCGGAAGACCCAGTACTTC. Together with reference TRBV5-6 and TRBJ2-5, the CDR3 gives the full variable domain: DAGVTQSPTHLIKTRGQQVTLRCSPKSGHDTVSWYQQALGQGPQFIFQYYEEEERQRGNFPDRFSGHQFPNYSSELNVNALLLGDSALYLCASSLSAGRKTQYFGPGTRLLVL.